This T cell receptor (beta chain) was sequenced during a study of prognosis after radiotherapy for stage I lung cancer. By two-round multiplex PCR, the TCR beta CDR3 was amplified from genomic DNA. Amplification in first-round PCR relied on primers specific to each TRBV and TRBJ gene. One entry per CDR3 protein, called by TCRdb with MiXCR from the multiplex PCR reads. The data hold 59,000 or so distinct CDR3 sequences, with about 30% observed a single time. The table lists this clonotype with many counts. Looked up from germline, CDR1 is LNHDA and CDR2 is SQIVND (reference sequence). The CDR3 runs to 16 residues. The V segment lost 5 bases and the J segment 1 base; nucleotides outside the gene matches: 5. None of the patients had undergone chemotherapy or radiotherapy beforehand or had any other malignancy, and each showed node-negative status on CT and PET/CT.

The sample in question was PBMCs, obtained before or after stereotactic body radiation therapy (not recorded which). The clonotype originates from a donor aged 50 or older with non-small cell lung cancer. This chain links TRBV19 with TRBJ2-5; 12 nucleotides line up with TRBD2. Here the CDR3 reads CASSLRTSGAQETQYF. The DNA of the CDR3 is TGTGCCAGTAGTCTCCGGACTAGCGGGGCCCAAGAGACCCAGTACTTC.